The subject of this entry is one T cell receptor beta chain. PCR involved 60 Vbeta and 13 Jbeta primers. The method was immunoSEQ multiplex PCR; TCRdb's version includes in-frame clones alone and lacks a portion of them. Of roughly 36,000 clones in the sample, 70% to 85% are singletons; the top ten hold approximately 6%. These data originate in a study of cytomegalovirus exposure and HLA in healthy donors. Sequencing was carried out using PBMCs. The clonotype originates from a man in his thirties or forties in good health and CMV-seronegative.

DNA for the CDR3: TGTGCCAGCAGCGGGAGTATTTTAGATACGCAGTATTTT. Its protein product is CASSGSILDTQYF. The genes are TRBV9 and TRBJ2-3; D uncertain. Trimming took 3 bases from V and 5 from J, leaving 10 bases between them. The CDR3 extends over 13 amino acids. Germline V gene data show CDR1 as SGDLS and CDR2 as YYNGEE.